The clone carrying this T cell receptor beta chain was seen once. Genomic DNA (from each subset) was split evenly across several immunoSEQ plates. Under the authors' procedure: For the immunoSEQ data, sequences were junction-only without quality scores, so filtering differed. Only in-frame clones appear in the TCRdb table, and some are missing; sequencing was by immunoSEQ multiplex PCR. The DNA gave D and trimming, while V, J and clone size come from that table. The sample has about 1.1 million clones, 78% seen once; the top ten hold roughly 0.61%. These data come from a study of shared clonotypes between healthy human individuals. Germline V gene data show CDR1 as MNHNS and CDR2 as SASEGT. Trimming at V came to 0 bases and at J to 2 bases, leaving 4 bases not matched to a gene. This CDR3 is 15 amino acids long.

Sequencing was performed on memory CD4+ T cells from PBMCs. The subset: CD45RA-negative fraction. The chain recombines TRBV6-1 with TRBJ2-7; 7 nucleotides line up with TRBD1. This TCR was recovered from a man between 18 and 35 years old in good health. Some clones in this sample may be carry-over from other donors' samples. Here the CDR3 reads CASSEAWDSTYEQYF. In DNA form, the CDR3 reads TGTGCCAGCAGTGAAGCCTGGGACAGCACCTACGAGCAGTACTTC.